Presented here are 16 T cell receptor beta chains from one specimen sequenced in a study of blood T cell repertoires in COVID-19 (dated by TCRdb to the early 2020s). Libraries were prepared through the immunoSEQ multiplex PCR assay. This is the immuneACCESS table as TCRdb keeps it, with only in-frame sequences that have V and J called. A part of the clones is gone; compared with another copy, unresolved V genes explain less than half, and the rest is unexplained. The sample records more than 100,000 clones, about 89% of which are singletons. The leading ten clones occupy around 19% of the sample. Sequenced: peripheral blood. Receptors were obtained from a man in his fifties with active or convalescent COVID-19.

The rearrangement uses TRBV7-6 and TRBJ1-3; D is undetermined. Germline lookup yields CDR1 SGHVS and CDR2 FNYEAQ. This CDR3 is built from 15 residues. Deletions cut 2 bases from V and 0 bases from J, with 8 bases between. DNA of the CDR3: TGTGCCAGCAGCTTATACGAAGCCTCTGGAAACACCATATATTTT. Translated: CASSLYEASGNTIYF.

The chain recombines TRBV5-4 with TRBJ2-6; the D is unclear. V shed 0 bases and J shed 2 bases, with 9 bases lying between them. This CDR3 contains 16 residues. Germline CDR1 reads SGHNT; CDR2 reads YYREEE (reference sequence). CDR3 residues: CASSLAFQTGANVLTF. In DNA, the CDR3 is TGTGCCAGCAGCTTGGCCTTTCAGACTGGGGCCAACGTCCTGACTTTC.

CDR3 sequence: CASSLRLASSYNEQFF. CDR3 coding DNA: TGCGCCAGCAGCTTGAGGCTAGCGAGCTCCTACAATGAGCAGTTCTTC. This chain joins TRBV5-1 and TRBJ2-1, with D tentatively TRBD2 (6 bases). CDR1 and CDR2 (germline): SGHRS, YFSETQ. Trimming stripped 1 base from V and 0 bases from J, with 11 bases between. The CDR3 sequence is 16 residues long.

This chain links TRBV4-3 with TRBJ2-4; 9 bases agree with TRBD2. The CDR3 has 15 amino acids. With V trimmed by 0 bases and J by 9 bases, 6 bases remained unmatched. From germline, CDR1 is LGHNA and CDR2 YSLEER. CDR3 DNA: TGCGCCAGCAGCCAAGATCTAGGGACTAGCTCCATTCAGTACTTC. This sequence encodes CASSQDLGTSSIQYF.

The chain joins TRBV28 to TRBJ2-1; 14 bases fit TRBD2. The V segment lost 2 bases and the J segment 6 bases; nucleotides outside the gene matches: 3. Germline CDR1 is MDHEN and CDR2 is SYDVKM. This CDR3 has 16 amino acids. The CDR3 sequence is CASSLHGTSGSNEQFF. CDR3 nucleotides: TGTGCCAGCAGTTTACACGGGACTAGCGGGAGCAATGAGCAGTTCTTC.

The chain links TRBV6-2 or TRBV6-3 to TRBJ2-1, with 10 bases aligning to TRBD2. This CDR3 is 16 amino acids long. Trimming at V came to 4 bases and at J to 6 bases, leaving 9 bases not matched to a gene. Germline V gene lookup returns CDR1 MNHEY and CDR2 SVGEGT. The CDR3 is CASSLELAGSGNEQFF. For the CDR3, the DNA is TGTGCCAGCAGTTTAGAACTAGCGGGATCTGGCAATGAGCAGTTCTTC.

The gene calls are TRBV5-1 and TRBJ2-4; maybe TRBD2 (6 bases). The CDR3 has 15 amino acids. Germline loops: CDR1 SGHRS, CDR2 YFSETQ. Trimming stripped 0 bases from V and 0 bases from J, with 7 bases between. The CDR3 protein is CASSLGAGAKNIQYF. DNA for the CDR3: TGCGCCAGCAGCTTGGGAGCGGGAGCCAAAAACATTCAGTACTTC.

The gene calls are TRBV5-4 and TRBJ2-7; weak D call: TRBD2 (6 bases). The CDR3 totals 13 residues. CDR1 SGHNT and CDR2 YYREEE come from the germline V gene (reference sequence). Deletions cut 6 bases from V and 5 bases from J, with 15 bases between. This CDR3 reads CASTKEGPNEQYF. The CDR3 nucleotides read TGTGCCAGCACCAAGGAGGGCCCCAACGAGCAGTACTTC.

The chain uses TRBV4-1 and TRBJ1-2, with TRBD1 identical over 7 bases. The CDR3 runs to 16 residues. Germline V gives CDR1 MGHRA, CDR2 YSYEKL. Trimming took 4 bases from V and 2 from J; bases not matched to a gene: 10. The CDR3 spells CASSLLKGGLNYGYTF. DNA for the CDR3: TGCGCCAGCAGCCTCCTCAAAGGGGGCCTGAACTATGGCTACACCTTC.

The chain links TRBV7-2 to TRBJ2-7, with D possibly matching TRBD1 (7 bases). V was pared by 4 bases and J by 2 bases, with 18 bases between. There are 16 residues in the CDR3. Germline lookup yields CDR1 SGHTA and CDR2 FQGNSA. This CDR3 reads CASSSQGGGVAYEQYF. The CDR3 bases are TGTGCCAGCAGCTCTCAAGGGGGCGGGGTTGCCTACGAGCAGTACTTC. Full variable domain (remainder filled in from reference TRBV7-2 and TRBJ2-7): GAGVSQSPSNKVTEKGKDVELRCDPISGHTALYWYRQSLGQGLEFLIYFQGNSAPDKSGLPSDRFSAERTGGSVSTLTIQRTQQEDSAVYLCASSSQGGGVAYEQYFGPGTRLTVT.

This chain connects TRBV9 to TRBJ1-2; D ambiguous. Germline V CDR1 and CDR2: SGDLS, YYNGEE. CDR3 size: 15 residues. Trimming left V 5 bases short and J 5 bases short, with 19 bases between. The CDR3 loop is CASSQVTGSGYGYTF. As DNA, the CDR3 is TGTGCCAGCAGTCAAGTGACCGGATCGGGGTATGGCTACACCTTC.

This rearrangement joins TRBV6-5 to TRBJ1-4; unclear D gene. This CDR3 comprises 14 residues. V was shortened by 7 bases and J by 8 bases, with 17 bases between the two germline ends. In germline, CDR1 is MNHEY, CDR2 SVGAGI. CDR3 coding DNA: TGTGCCAGCATATACAGCATCCGAGGGGAAAAACTGTTTTTT. This encodes CASIYSIRGEKLFF.

The chain employs TRBV14 and TRBJ2-5, with 7 bases identical to TRBD1. The V gene end was trimmed by 4 bases and the J gene end by 0 bases; junction bases not matched to a gene: 8. Germline CDR1 and CDR2: SGHDN and FVKESK. The CDR3 spans 16 residues. The CDR3 spells CASSLRQGPYQETQYF. In DNA form, the CDR3 reads TGTGCCAGCAGCCTTAGACAGGGCCCGTACCAAGAGACCCAGTACTTC.

This clone was found once. This chain connects TRBV7-9 to TRBJ2-1; no reliable D call. V lost 5 bases, J lost 2 bases, and 13 bases lay in between. This CDR3 contains 15 residues. Germline loops: CDR1 SEHNR, CDR2 FQNEAQ (reference sequence). DNA of the CDR3: TGTGCCAGCAGCACCTCACTACTCACCTACAATGAGCAGTTCTTC. Its translation is CASSTSLLTYNEQFF.

The gene calls are TRBV2 and TRBJ1-6; TRBD1 might be the D (5 bases). CDR1 is SNHLY and CDR2 is FYNNEI in the germline V gene. The germline V and J ends were trimmed by 1 base and 4 bases, with 5 bases remaining between them. The CDR3 spans 14 residues. CDR3 sequence reads: CASSEGQYNSPLHF. CDR3 nucleotide sequence: TGTGCCAGCAGTGAAGGACAGTATAATTCACCCCTCCACTTT.

There are a few counts of this clone. The chain carries TRBV27 and TRBJ1-5, with 11 bases that match TRBD1. There are 16 residues in the CDR3. The germline gives CDR1 MNHEY, CDR2 SMNVEV (reference sequence). Trimming cost V 4 bases and J 7 bases; bases outside gene matches: 9. CDR3 in amino acids: CASSSGTGGWGQPQHF. The DNA for the CDR3 is TGTGCCAGCAGTTCCGGGACAGGGGGTTGGGGACAGCCCCAGCATTTT.